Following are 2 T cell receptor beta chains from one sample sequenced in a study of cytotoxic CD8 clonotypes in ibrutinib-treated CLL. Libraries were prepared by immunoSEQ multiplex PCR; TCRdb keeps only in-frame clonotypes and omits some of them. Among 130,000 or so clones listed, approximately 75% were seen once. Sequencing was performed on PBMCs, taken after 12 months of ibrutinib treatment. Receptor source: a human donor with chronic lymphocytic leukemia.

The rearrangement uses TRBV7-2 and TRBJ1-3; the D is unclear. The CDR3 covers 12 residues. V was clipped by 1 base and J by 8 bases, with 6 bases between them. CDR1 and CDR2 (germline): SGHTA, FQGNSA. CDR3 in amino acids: CASSLDYDTIYF. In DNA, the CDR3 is TGTGCCAGCAGCTTAGACTATGACACCATATATTTT. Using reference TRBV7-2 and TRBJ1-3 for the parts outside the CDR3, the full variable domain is GAGVSQSPSNKVTEKGKDVELRCDPISGHTALYWYRQSLGQGLEFLIYFQGNSAPDKSGLPSDRFSAERTGGSVSTLTIQRTQQEDSAVYLCASSLDYDTIYFGEGSWLTVV.

The CDR3 sequence is CASNKGRLDQPQHF. The CDR3, as DNA: TGTGCCAGCAATAAGGGACGTCTCGATCAGCCCCAGCATTTT. The rearrangement uses TRBV28 and TRBJ1-5; TRBD1 might be the D (5 bases). Trimming left V 7 bases short and J 5 bases short, with 15 bases between. The germline gives CDR1 MDHEN, CDR2 SYDVKM. The CDR3 spans 14 residues. Looking up the rest from reference TRBV28 and TRBJ1-5 gives the full variable domain: DVKVTQSSRYLVKRTGEKVFLECVQDMDHENMFWYRQDPGLGLRLIYFSYDVKMKEKGDIPEGYSVSREKKERFSLILESASTNQTSMYLCASNKGRLDQPQHFGDGTRLSIL.